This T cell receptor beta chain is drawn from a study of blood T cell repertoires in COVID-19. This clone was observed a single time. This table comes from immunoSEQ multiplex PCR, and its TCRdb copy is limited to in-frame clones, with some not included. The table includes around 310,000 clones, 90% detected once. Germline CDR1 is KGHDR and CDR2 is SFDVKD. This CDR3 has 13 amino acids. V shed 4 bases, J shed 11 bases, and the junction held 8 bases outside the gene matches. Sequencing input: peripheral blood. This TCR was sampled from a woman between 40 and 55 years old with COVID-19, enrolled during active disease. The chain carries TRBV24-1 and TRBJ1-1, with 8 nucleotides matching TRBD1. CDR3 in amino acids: CATSDPGGRRAFF. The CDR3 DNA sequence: TGTGCCACCAGTGACCCAGGGGGCCGGAGGGCTTTCTTT.